Listed below are T cell receptor beta chains from one sample, sequenced in a study of neoadjuvant anti-PD-1 for oral cavity cancer. Some clones are missing from TCRdb's copy, which holds only in-frame ones; the method was immunoSEQ multiplex PCR. The data contain roughly 15,000 clones, roughly three fifths of them seen just once; the ten biggest clones take up around 3.1%. The source was PBMCs, collected before nivolumab (anti-PD-1) treatment. All receptors come from a person aged 40 to 85 with oral cavity squamous cell carcinoma. Both conserved end residues are part of each CDR3. Fields, in order: clone size, V gene, J gene, CDR3 protein. Clone size appears in some rows only: once, few, many, or a class for an expanded clone.

few	TRBV6-7	TRBJ2-1	CASSYWGPGLAPTEQFF
.	TRBV6-6	TRBJ1-2	CASRWGDGYTF
.	TRBV30	TRBJ2-6	CAWVSVSGANVLTF
.	TRBV2	TRBJ1-5	CASSREANQPQHF
.	TRBV10-1	TRBJ2-1	CASSDLPGLSEQFF
.	TRBV11-2	TRBJ1-6	CASSPPFSPLHF
.	TRBV7-8	TRBJ1-5	CASSLQIDRRISQPQHF
.	TRBV2	TRBJ1-2	CASSDWTALFYGYTF
.	TRBV4-1	TRBJ2-4	CASSQVKGNIQYF
.	TRBV7-9	TRBJ2-7	CASSSRDRTYEQYF
.	TRBV30	TRBJ2-1	CAWIPGLVNEQFF
.	TRBV5-1	TRBJ1-6	CASSLDGHSNSPLHF
once	TRBV7-8	TRBJ2-2	CASSSHAVGGLNTGELFF
.	TRBV11-1	TRBJ2-3	CASSRQAGGTDTQYF
few	TRBV5-6	TRBJ1-3	CASSPPVGNTIYF
.	TRBV29-1	TRBJ2-5	CSVAPRVETQYF
.	TRBV28	TRBJ1-1	CASRPTGREAFF
.	TRBV28	TRBJ1-4	CASSFTPGGIGKLFF
.	TRBV28	TRBJ2-6	CASRRPGLVTGANVLTF
once	TRBV28	TRBJ2-7	CASNDAVLAEQYF
.	TRBV2	TRBJ1-3	CASMIGQSSGNTIYF
few	TRBV29-1	TRBJ2-7	CSVQPTSYEQYF
.	TRBV30	TRBJ1-3	CAWSIRYSGNTIYF
.	TRBV6-1	TRBJ1-2	CASSEALAANYGYTF
.	TRBV5-4	TRBJ2-3	CASRILAGGSETRTDTQYF
few	TRBV30	TRBJ1-2	CAWSVQNLYGYTF
.	TRBV4-1	TRBJ2-7	CASSQAVSGTSGRPYEQYF
.	TRBV5-8	TRBJ1-1	CASSLERRRNTEAFF
.	TRBV6-5	TRBJ2-5	CASRQGRRETQYF
.	TRBV2	TRBJ1-1	CASNGGGINGDTEAFF
once	TRBV6-5	TRBJ2-7	CASSYSRAGAYEQYF
few	TRBV29-1	TRBJ2-7	CSGGTGTGNEQYF
medium-sized	TRBV5-1	TRBJ2-3	CASSLVTDTQYF
.	TRBV4-1	TRBJ2-3	CASSQGSGTSGSSDTQYF
.	TRBV19	TRBJ2-2	CASSIFGSGELFF
.	TRBV5-1	TRBJ2-6	CASNPRGAGANVLTF
.	TRBV7-3	TRBJ1-6	CASSSLQNSPLHF
.	TRBV2	TRBJ2-7	CAKSSGGTSYEQYF
.	TRBV9	TRBJ1-4	CASSVESRVTNEKLFF
.	TRBV5-1	TRBJ2-3	CASSLGVRVTDTQYF
few	TRBV5-4	TRBJ1-1	CASSRQSEAFF
.	TRBV27	TRBJ1-2	CASSDSPINYGYTF
.	TRBV7-6	TRBJ1-4	CASSRAPEEKLFF
.	TRBV10-3	TRBJ2-3	CAISDSSSTDTQYF
.	TRBV5-1	TRBJ2-3	CASRRVGVDTQYF
.	TRBV29-1	TRBJ2-3	CSAIKGPQRDTQYF
.	TRBV6-4	TRBJ2-7	CASSQGTGPYEQYF
few	TRBV5-1	TRBJ1-1	CASSQSASGLEAFF
.	TRBV21-1	TRBJ2-7	CASSKEVSGDSPSYEQYF
few	TRBV27	TRBJ2-7	CASSRGRAYEQYF
.	TRBV5-5	TRBJ2-2	CASSTPATVNTGELFF
few	TRBV11-2	TRBJ1-1	CASSLDPGSGEAFF
once	TRBV6-6	TRBJ2-7	CASSYSRGVEQYF
few	TRBV30	TRBJ1-2	CAWRVRNYGYTF
.	TRBV2	TRBJ1-6	CASSVIGQLNSPLHF
.	TRBV9	TRBJ1-1	CASSVGTDSNTEAFF
.	TRBV5-4	TRBJ2-7	CASSPGTLRPEQYF